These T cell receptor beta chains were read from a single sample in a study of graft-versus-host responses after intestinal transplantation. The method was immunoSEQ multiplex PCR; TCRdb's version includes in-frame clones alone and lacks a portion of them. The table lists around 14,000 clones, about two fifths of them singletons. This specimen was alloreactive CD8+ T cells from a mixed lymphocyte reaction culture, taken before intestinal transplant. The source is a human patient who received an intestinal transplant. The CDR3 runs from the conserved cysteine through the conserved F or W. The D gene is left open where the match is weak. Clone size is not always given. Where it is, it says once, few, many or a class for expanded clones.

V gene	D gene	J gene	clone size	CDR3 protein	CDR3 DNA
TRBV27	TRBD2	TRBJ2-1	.	CASSQTSGAAYSYNEQFF	TGTGCCAGCAGCCAGACTAGCGGGGCCGCATACTCCTACAATGAGCAGTTCTTC
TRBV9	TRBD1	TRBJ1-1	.	CASSVGTGALNTEAFF	TGTGCCAGCAGCGTAGGGACAGGGGCCTTGAACACTGAAGCTTTCTTT
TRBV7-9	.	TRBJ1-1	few	CASRSPTRGVDPFF	TGTGCCAGCAGAAGCCCGACCCGAGGAGTGGATCCTTTCTTT
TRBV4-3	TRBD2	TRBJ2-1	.	CASSLTSGGGKTEEFF	TGCGCCAGCAGCCTCACTAGCGGGGGGGGGAAGACGGAGGAGTTCTTC
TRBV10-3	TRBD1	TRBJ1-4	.	CAISEWGQAEEKLFF	TGTGCCATCAGTGAATGGGGACAGGCGGAGGAAAAACTGTTTTTT
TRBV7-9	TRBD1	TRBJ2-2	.	CASSPGTGGSGELFF	TGTGCCAGCAGCCCAGGGACAGGGGGATCCGGGGAGCTGTTTTTT
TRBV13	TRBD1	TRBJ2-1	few	CASSLGQGVFDNEQFF	TGTGCCAGCAGCTTGGGACAGGGGGTCTTCGACAATGAGCAGTTCTTC
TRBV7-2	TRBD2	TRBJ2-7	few	CASSWREPYEQYF	TGTGCCAGCAGCTGGCGGGAGCCCTACGAGCAGTACTTC
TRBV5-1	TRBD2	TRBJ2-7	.	CASSTIKGLAEEQYF	TGCGCCAGCAGCACCATAAAGGGGCTAGCGGAGGAGCAGTACTTC
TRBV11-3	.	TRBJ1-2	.	CASIQDYYGYTF	TGTGCCAGCATACAGGACTATTATGGCTACACCTTC
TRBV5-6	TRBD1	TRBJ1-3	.	CASSPPLQGAFGNTIYF	TGTGCCAGCAGCCCGCCGCTTCAGGGGGCCTTTGGAAACACCATATATTTT
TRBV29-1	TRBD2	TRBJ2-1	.	CSVEWGTTIYNEQFF	TGCAGCGTTGAATGGGGGACTACCATCTACAATGAGCAGTTCTTC
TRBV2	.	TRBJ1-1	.	CASLAERGVWNTEAFF	TGTGCCAGCCTAGCAGAACGCGGGGTATGGAACACTGAAGCTTTCTTT
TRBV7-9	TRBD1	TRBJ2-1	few	CASSPRQGGTDNYNEQFF	TGTGCCAGCAGCCCTAGACAGGGTGGGACGGATAATTACAATGAGCAGTTCTTC
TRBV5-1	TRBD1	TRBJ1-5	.	CASSEGQSNQPQHF	TGCGCCAGCAGCGAGGGACAGAGCAATCAGCCCCAGCATTTT
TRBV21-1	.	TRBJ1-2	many	CASSGRRGRTGYTF	TGTGCCAGCAGCGGGAGGCGGGGTAGAACTGGCTACACCTTC
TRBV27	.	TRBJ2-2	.	CASSLSESAGELFF	TGTGCCAGCAGTTTATCGGAGAGCGCCGGGGAGCTGTTTTTT
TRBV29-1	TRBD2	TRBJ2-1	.	CSVPGGSYNEQFF	TGCAGCGTTCCGGGAGGCTCCTACAATGAGCAGTTCTTC
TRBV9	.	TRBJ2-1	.	CASSEWRGGSNEQFF	TGTGCCAGCAGCGAGTGGAGGGGGGGCAGTAATGAGCAGTTCTTC
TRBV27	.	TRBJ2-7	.	CASTGGNEQYF	TGTGCCAGCACCGGAGGTAACGAGCAGTACTTC
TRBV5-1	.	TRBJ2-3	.	CASSLVGVGDTQYF	TGCGCCAGCAGCTTGGTGGGAGTGGGGGATACGCAGTATTTT
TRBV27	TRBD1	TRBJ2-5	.	CASSTLGTGNQETQYF	TGTGCCAGCAGTACACTCGGGACAGGTAACCAAGAGACCCAGTACTTC
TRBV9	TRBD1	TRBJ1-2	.	CASSAQDRANYGYTF	TGTGCCAGCAGCGCCCAGGACAGGGCGAACTATGGCTACACCTTC
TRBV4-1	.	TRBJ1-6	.	CASSQASTYNSPLHF	TGCGCCAGCAGCCAAGCCTCTACCTATAATTCACCCCTCCACTTT
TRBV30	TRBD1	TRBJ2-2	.	CAWDWDRGLGGELFF	TGTGCCTGGGACTGGGACAGGGGATTGGGCGGGGAGCTGTTTTTT
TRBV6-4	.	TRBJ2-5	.	CASSDREETQYF	TGTGCCAGCAGTGACCGGGAAGAGACCCAGTACTTC
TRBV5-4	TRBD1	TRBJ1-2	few	CASSQKGTGEDYGYTF	TGTGCCAGCAGTCAAAAAGGGACAGGGGAAGACTATGGCTACACCTTC
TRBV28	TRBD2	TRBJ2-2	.	CASSLLAGANTGELFF	TGTGCCAGCAGCCTACTAGCGGGTGCGAACACCGGGGAGCTGTTTTTT
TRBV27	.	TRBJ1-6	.	CASSTGVRHNSPLHF	TGTGCCAGCAGCACCGGGGTTCGACATAATTCACCCCTCCACTTT
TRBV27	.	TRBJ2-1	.	CASSLLPSSYNEQFF	TGTGCCAGCAGTTTGTTACCCAGCTCCTACAATGAGCAGTTCTTC
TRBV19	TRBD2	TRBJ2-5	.	CASTSGGDLETQYF	TGTGCCAGTACCAGCGGGGGGGATTTGGAGACCCAGTACTTC
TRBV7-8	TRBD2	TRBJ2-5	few	CASSAGLWGTQYF	TGTGCCAGCAGCGCGGGACTATGGGGGACCCAGTACTTC
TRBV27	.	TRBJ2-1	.	CASSLTGWYNEQFF	TGTGCCAGCAGTTTGACAGGTTGGTACAATGAGCAGTTCTTC
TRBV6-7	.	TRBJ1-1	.	CASASRVRNTEAFF	TGTGCCAGCGCCAGTCGGGTGAGGAACACTGAAGCTTTCTTT
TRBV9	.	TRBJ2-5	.	CASSEGGGLETQYF	TGTGCCAGCAGTGAAGGAGGAGGGTTAGAGACCCAGTACTTC
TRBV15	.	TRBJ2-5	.	CATSRQISRETQYF	TGTGCCACCAGCAGGCAAATAAGCAGGGAGACCCAGTACTTC
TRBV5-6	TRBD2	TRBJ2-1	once	CASSRRTSGITLPNNEQFF	TGTGCCAGCAGCCGGAGGACTAGCGGGATAACCCTCCCGAACAATGAGCAGTTCTTC
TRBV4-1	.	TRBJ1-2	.	CASSQGPGEDYGYTF	TGCGCCAGCAGCCAAGGTCCGGGGGAGGACTATGGCTACACCTTC
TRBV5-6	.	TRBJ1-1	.	CASSLAGGGTEAFF	TGTGCCAGCAGCTTGGCGGGAGGGGGCACTGAAGCTTTCTTT
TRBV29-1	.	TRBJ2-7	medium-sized	CSVQGPYEQYF	TGCAGCGTTCAGGGTCCCTACGAGCAGTACTTC
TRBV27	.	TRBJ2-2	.	CASSPRQSTGELFF	TGTGCCAGCAGTCCCCGACAGTCCACCGGGGAGCTGTTTTTT
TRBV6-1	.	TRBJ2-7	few	CASREVGAYEQYF	TGTGCCAGCAGGGAGGTTGGAGCCTACGAGCAGTACTTC
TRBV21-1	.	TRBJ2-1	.	CASSKGVRGSSYNEQFF	TGTGCCAGCAGCAAAGGGGTTCGCGGGAGCTCCTACAATGAGCAGTTCTTC
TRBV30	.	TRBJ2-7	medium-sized	CAWSVGWAYEQYF	TGTGCCTGGAGTGTGGGCTGGGCCTACGAGCAGTACTTC
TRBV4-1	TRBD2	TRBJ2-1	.	CASSQDSGGRDGFF	TGCGCCAGCAGCCAAGATTCGGGCGGGAGGGATGGGTTCTTC
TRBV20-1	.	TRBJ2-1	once	CSATQRVEQFF	TGCAGTGCTACCCAGAGGGTTGAGCAGTTCTTC
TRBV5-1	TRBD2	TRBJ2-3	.	CASSTGLATADTQYF	TGCGCCAGCAGCACGGGACTAGCGACCGCAGATACGCAGTATTTT
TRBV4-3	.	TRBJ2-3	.	CASSPDSTSTDTQYF	TGCGCCAGCAGCCCAGACTCGACTAGCACAGATACGCAGTATTTT
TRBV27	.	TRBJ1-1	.	CASSFAQNTEAFF	TGTGCCAGCAGTTTTGCACAGAACACTGAAGCTTTCTTT
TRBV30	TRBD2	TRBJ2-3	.	CAWSVGTSGVQDTQYF	TGTGCCTGGAGCGTTGGGACTAGCGGGGTTCAGGATACGCAGTATTTT
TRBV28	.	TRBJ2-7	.	CASSLRRQLNYYEQYF	TGTGCCAGCAGTTTAAGACGTCAACTGAACTACTACGAGCAGTACTTC
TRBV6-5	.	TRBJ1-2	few	CASSYSTRVGYTF	TGTGCCAGCAGTTACTCGACCCGGGTCGGGTACACCTTC
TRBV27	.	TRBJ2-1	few	CASSLLGGLTYNEQFF	TGTGCCAGCAGTTTATTGGGGGGGCTCACCTACAATGAGCAGTTCTTC